Each of the 16 T cell receptor beta chains below was sequenced from the same sample in a study of blood T cell repertoires in COVID-19. Sequenced by immunoSEQ multiplex PCR; TCRdb stores in-frame clones only, minus some. The profile shows approximately 440,000 clones, about 92% of them singletons. The sample was PBMCs or T cells enriched from blood (not recorded which). The receptor source for this set is a man aged 18 to 29 who had recovered from COVID-19.

The gene calls are TRBV9 and TRBJ1-1; 7 nucleotides agree with TRBD1. Looked up from germline, CDR1 is SGDLS and CDR2 is YYNGEE. The CDR3 contains 15 residues. V trimming: 0 bases; J trimming: 2 bases; junction bases outside the gene matches: 4. The DNA for the CDR3 is TGTGCCAGCAGCGTAGGGGGACAGCTAAACACTGAAGCTTTCTTT. Translating it yields CASSVGGQLNTEAFF.

The gene calls are TRBV27 and TRBJ2-1; D might be TRBD2 (5 bases). CDR1 and CDR2 (germline): MNHEY, SMNVEV (reference sequence). Deletions cut 3 bases from V and 12 bases from J, with 18 bases between. The CDR3 totals 14 residues. This CDR3 is CASSFTTKILRQFF. CDR3 nucleotides: TGTGCCAGCAGTTTTACGACTAAGATTTTGCGGCAGTTCTTC.

V gene TRBV10-2 combines with J gene TRBJ1-5; D may be TRBD1 (5 bases). The CDR3 runs to 12 residues. Trimming cost V 4 bases and J 6 bases, with 7 bases left between them. Germline assignment: CDR1 WSHSY and CDR2 SAAADI. The CDR3 DNA follows: TGCGCCAGCAGTGGGGGGGGTCAGCCCCAGCATTTT. This gives the protein CASSGGGQPQHF.

The gene calls are TRBV27 and TRBJ1-2; 9 bases are a match to TRBD1. J lost 10 bases, V lost 4 bases, and 10 bases had no gene match. The CDR3 contains 14 residues. The germline V gene encodes CDR1 MNHEY and CDR2 SMNVEV (reference sequence). As DNA, the CDR3 is TGTGCCAGCAGTTCCTACCGGGACAGGGCGTACTACACCTTC. Its translation: CASSSYRDRAYYTF.

Here the CDR3 reads CASSPPGQTNQPQHF. Written as DNA, the CDR3 is TGTGCCAGCTCACCACCGGGGCAGACCAATCAGCCCCAGCATTTT. This chain joins TRBV18 and TRBJ1-5, with a weak D call TRBD1 (5 bases). CDR1 and CDR2 (germline): KGHSH, LQKENI. This CDR3 has 15 amino acids. The V gene lost 0 bases and the J gene lost 3 bases, with 9 bases spanning the gap.

J is TRBJ1-3 and V is TRBV29-1; the D gene is possibly TRBD1 (6 bases). The germline V gene has CDR1 SQVTM and CDR2 ANQGSEA. Trimming left V 4 bases short and J 4 bases short, with 17 bases between. The CDR3 consists of 15 residues. In DNA form, the CDR3 reads TGCAGCGTTGTATCCGGAACAGGGATGGGAAACACCATATATTTT. It is translated as CSVVSGTGMGNTIYF.

The chain is built from TRBV28 and TRBJ2-7; TRBD2 matches 8 bases. Germline V gene data show CDR1 as MDHEN and CDR2 as SYDVKM. V lost 6 bases to trimming and J lost 8 bases; unmatched junction nucleotides: 9. CDR3 length: 13 amino acids. The CDR3 loop reads CASSPGRAWQQYF. In nucleotides, the CDR3 is TGTGCCAGCAGCCCCGGGAGGGCCTGGCAGCAGTACTTC.

The rearrangement joins TRBV21-1 to TRBJ2-7; no DNA check was done on the table's D call, TRBD1. TRBV21-1 is annotated as a pseudogene. The CDR3 runs to 15 residues. In DNA, the CDR3 is TGTGCCAGCAGCAAAGGGAACTCAGGGGGCTGCGAGCAGTACTTC. This encodes CASSKGNSGGCEQYF.

The chain recombines TRBV4-1 with TRBJ2-1, with TRBD2 identical over 8 bases. The CDR3 sequence is 14 residues long. V gave up 5 bases and J gave up 10 bases; unmatched junction bases: 10. In germline, CDR1 is MGHRA, CDR2 YSYEKL. Here the CDR3 DNA reads TGCGCCAGCAGCTTTGGGACTAGTTTAAGCGAGCAGTTCTTC. Its protein is CASSFGTSLSEQFF.

The genes are TRBV28 and TRBJ1-2; D possibly corresponds to TRBD1 (6 bases). The CDR3 totals 13 residues. CDR1 and CDR2 from the germline V gene are MDHEN and SYDVKM. The ends were cut back, 5 bases at V and 4 bases at J, with 11 bases in the middle. CDR3 nucleotide sequence: TGTGCCAGCAGTAAAGCAGGGGCCTATGGCTACACCTTC. Protein: CASSKAGAYGYTF.

The J gene is TRBJ1-5, the V gene TRBV6-5; D gene unclear. This CDR3 spans 13 amino acids. The V gene lost 6 bases and the J gene lost 5 bases, with 11 bases spanning the gap. Germline CDR1 and CDR2: MNHEY and SVGAGI. The CDR3 region is CASSSGEDQPQHF. The CDR3 bases are TGTGCCAGCAGCTCGGGAGAAGATCAGCCCCAGCATTTT.

V gene TRBV5-8 combines with J gene TRBJ2-5; 13 positions agree with TRBD2. V dropped 3 bases and J dropped 5; count of bases not matched to a gene: 7. This CDR3 is 16 amino acids long. Germline CDR1 and CDR2: SGHTS and YDEGEE. The CDR3 spells CASSYKGTSGAETQYF. CDR3 bases: TGTGCCAGCAGCTATAAGGGGACTAGCGGGGCTGAGACCCAGTACTTC. Full variable domain (rest looked up from reference TRBV5-8 and TRBJ2-5): EAGVTQSPTHLIKTRGQQATLRCSPISGHTSVYWYQQALGLGLQFLLWYDEGEERNRGNFPPRFSGRQFPNYSSELNVNALELEDSALYLCASSYKGTSGAETQYFGPGTRLLVL.

V gene TRBV19 combines with J gene TRBJ2-5; 11 positions match TRBD2. With 7 bases clipped from V and 5 bases from J, the junction kept 12 bases outside the gene matches. This CDR3 region has 16 residues. Germline V gives CDR1 LNHDA, CDR2 SQIVND (reference sequence). The CDR3 DNA reads TGTGCCAGTAACGGGGGACTAGCGGACTCCTTGGAGACCCAGTACTTC. This translates into CASNGGLADSLETQYF.

The J gene is TRBJ2-2, the V gene TRBV2; 11 bases are shared with TRBD1. J was trimmed by 7 bases and V by 4 bases; bases with no gene match: 5. Germline CDR1 is SNHLY and CDR2 is FYNNEI. This CDR3 contains 15 residues. For the CDR3, the DNA is TGTGCCAGCAGTGGCCGGGACAGGGGGGTCGGGGAGCTGTTTTTT. Residues: CASSGRDRGVGELFF.

The rearrangement joins TRBV27 to TRBJ1-5; TRBD1 is a possible D gene (5 bases). Trimming stripped 2 bases from V and 3 bases from J, with 8 bases between. Germline V gene sequence: CDR1 MNHEY, CDR2 SMNVEV (reference sequence). The CDR3 is 14 amino acids. In nucleotides, the CDR3 is TGTGCCAGCAGTTTACAGGGACTCAATCAGCCCCAGCATTTT. It yields the protein CASSLQGLNQPQHF.

V usage is TRBV7-3 and J usage is TRBJ2-7; 8 bases map to TRBD2. Losses at the gene ends were 5 bases for V and 3 bases for J; bases not matched to a gene: 9. Germline assignment: CDR1 SGHTA and CDR2 FQGTGA. This CDR3 is built from 15 residues. The CDR3 protein is CASSTKAGAIYEQYF. The CDR3 nucleotides read TGTGCCAGCAGCACCAAAGCGGGAGCAATCTACGAGCAGTACTTC.